Detailed here is one T cell receptor (beta chain). Its specificity is unknown. The sample comes from a study of shared clonotypes between healthy human individuals. Study-wide background: Each donor had three CD4 naive, three CD4 memory, two CD8 naive and one CD8 memory plate. Overall study results and limits: Incompleteness in sorted-subset sequencing, despite large depth, was shown by rarefaction. The genetic and exposure-history diversity represented was limited by few donors.

TCRdb's copy holds only in-frame clones and misses some; the assay was immunoSEQ multiplex PCR. This sample has over 2 million clones, with 92% found just once. CDR1 and CDR2 from the germline V gene are SNHLY and FYNNEI. The CDR3 is 13 amino acids. The junction had 3 bases not matched to a gene; V was cut back by 8 bases and J by 0 bases. The sequenced material came from naive CD4+ T cells from PBMCs. This sample's subset: CD45RA+ positively selected. This TCR derives from a man aged 18 to 29 in good health. Some clones in this sample may be carry-over from other donors' samples. J is TRBJ1-1 and V is TRBV2; 7 bases match TRBD1. CDR3 sequence (DNA): TGTGCCAGCGTAGGACAGGTGAACACTGAAGCTTTCTTT. Amino acid sequence: CASVGQVNTEAFF.